A selection of T cell receptor beta chains follows, all from one sample in a study of T cell repertoires in aging, cancer and after chemotherapy. MiXCR, run by TCRdb on the multiplex PCR reads, gives a single entry per CDR3 protein. The sample consists of about 7,500 distinct CDR3 sequences, approximately 31% of them appearing once. The source material was blood. The source of these receptors is a human donor with a blood cancer. The conserved cysteine and the conserved F or W are not part of the CDR3 here. Fields, in order: CDR3 protein, clone size, J gene, V gene. Size is stated for part of the rows, as once, few or many counts, or as a class when the clone is expanded.

cdr3_aa: ASSYGTSGGGADTQY; clone_size: .; j_call: TRBJ2-3; v_call: TRBV6-2/TRBV6-3
cdr3_aa: ASSPTSGQGGGYT; clone_size: .; j_call: TRBJ1-2; v_call: TRBV27
cdr3_aa: SSSPTSGGAYEQY; clone_size: .; j_call: TRBJ2-7; v_call: TRBV18
cdr3_aa: ASSQDYVGNTEAF; clone_size: .; j_call: TRBJ1-1; v_call: TRBV27
cdr3_aa: ASSGTSGGADELF; clone_size: once; j_call: TRBJ2-2; v_call: TRBV12-3/TRBV12-4
cdr3_aa: ASSLWADVNEKLF; clone_size: .; j_call: TRBJ1-4; v_call: TRBV5-1
cdr3_aa: ASSLAGGGIQY; clone_size: medium-sized; j_call: TRBJ2-4; v_call: TRBV6-5
cdr3_aa: AISEGLVYNQPQH; clone_size: .; j_call: TRBJ1-5; v_call: TRBV10-3
cdr3_aa: ASSDSNRGGYNEQF; clone_size: few; j_call: TRBJ2-1; v_call: TRBV6-4
cdr3_aa: ALGGADQETQY; clone_size: medium-sized; j_call: TRBJ2-5; v_call: TRBV30
cdr3_aa: ASSLAGGGTGELF; clone_size: few; j_call: TRBJ2-2; v_call: TRBV7-2
cdr3_aa: ATSSRTSVGYT; clone_size: .; j_call: TRBJ1-2; v_call: TRBV15
cdr3_aa: ASSDSSGRGTDEQF; clone_size: .; j_call: TRBJ2-1; v_call: TRBV6-4
cdr3_aa: ASSRQGGDNSPLH; clone_size: .; j_call: TRBJ1-6; v_call: TRBV6-5
cdr3_aa: ASSYRMTGVYGYT; clone_size: .; j_call: TRBJ1-2; v_call: TRBV6-5
cdr3_aa: ASSETGGSGANVLT; clone_size: few; j_call: TRBJ2-6; v_call: TRBV6-1
cdr3_aa: ASSFSGGSTDTQY; clone_size: .; j_call: TRBJ2-3; v_call: TRBV7-9
cdr3_aa: ASAKGQGQIYEQY; clone_size: few; j_call: TRBJ2-7; v_call: TRBV27
cdr3_aa: AISERGAKETQY; clone_size: .; j_call: TRBJ2-5; v_call: TRBV10-3
cdr3_aa: ASRKGLTEAF; clone_size: few; j_call: TRBJ1-1; v_call: TRBV6-1
cdr3_aa: ASSSGLAGAYEQY; clone_size: once; j_call: TRBJ2-7; v_call: TRBV6-1
cdr3_aa: ASSRILTGELF; clone_size: medium-sized; j_call: TRBJ2-2; v_call: TRBV6-5
cdr3_aa: ASSEPRSTDTQY; clone_size: medium-sized; j_call: TRBJ2-3; v_call: TRBV6-2/TRBV6-3
cdr3_aa: ASSPRRDSQSYGYT; clone_size: once; j_call: TRBJ1-2; v_call: TRBV14
cdr3_aa: ASSLTLNTEAF; clone_size: .; j_call: TRBJ1-1; v_call: TRBV27
cdr3_aa: ASSPRTGMNTEAF; clone_size: few; j_call: TRBJ1-1; v_call: TRBV7-2
cdr3_aa: ASSLAKSGGYT; clone_size: few; j_call: TRBJ1-2; v_call: TRBV5-4
cdr3_aa: ASSSPTSAEGYT; clone_size: few; j_call: TRBJ1-2; v_call: TRBV19
cdr3_aa: ASSFLAFPTDTQY; clone_size: .; j_call: TRBJ2-3; v_call: TRBV7-6
cdr3_aa: ASSLGTGGNTEAF; clone_size: .; j_call: TRBJ1-1; v_call: TRBV5-4
cdr3_aa: ASLEGTSGTGELF; clone_size: medium-sized; j_call: TRBJ2-2; v_call: TRBV6-1
cdr3_aa: ASSRDQASYNEQF; clone_size: .; j_call: TRBJ2-1; v_call: TRBV5-4
cdr3_aa: AGRGGGTSGPSAKNIQY; clone_size: .; j_call: TRBJ2-4; v_call: TRBV19
cdr3_aa: ASRGGVGTGELF; clone_size: medium-sized; j_call: TRBJ2-2; v_call: TRBV6-1
cdr3_aa: ASQGHLYEQY; clone_size: few; j_call: TRBJ2-7; v_call: TRBV6-6
cdr3_aa: ASSSGQGLNTEAF; clone_size: .; j_call: TRBJ1-1; v_call: TRBV5-1
cdr3_aa: ASGHTNTGELF; clone_size: medium-sized; j_call: TRBJ2-2; v_call: TRBV6-1